The rows below give T cell receptor beta chains drawn from one sample of a study of blood T cell repertoires in COVID-19. TCRdb's copy holds only in-frame clones and misses some; the assay was immunoSEQ multiplex PCR. The profile covers under 200,000 clones, with around nine tenths appearing a single time and 0.45% to 0.65% taken by the ten largest. Sequenced input: peripheral blood. These receptors all come from a man between 45 and 60 years old with acute or convalescent COVID-19. CDR3s include the opening cysteine and the closing phenylalanine or tryptophan. The D gene is left open where the match is weak. Expanded clones get a size class; other rows say once, few or many, or leave the size out.

>TRBV25-1|.|TRBD1|TRBJ2-4
CASSADRGSLLAKNIQYF
TGTGCCAGCAGTGCGGACAGGGGGTCCCTTCTAGCCAAAAACATTCAGTACTTC
>TRBV10-3|.|.|TRBJ2-3
CAISGLRQDTQYF
TGTGCCATCAGTGGGCTGCGACAGGATACGCAGTATTTT
>TRBV4-1|.|TRBD2|TRBJ2-5
CASSPYPPLAGGETQYF
TGCGCCAGCAGCCCCTACCCCCCGCTAGCGGGAGGAGAGACCCAGTACTTC
>TRBV30|.|.|TRBJ2-7
CAWSVPGQNYEQYF
TGTGCCTGGAGTGTCCCGGGACAAAACTACGAGCAGTACTTC
>TRBV3-1/TRBV3-2|.|TRBD1|TRBJ2-1
CASSQAGQGAEQFF
TGTGCCAGCAGCCAGGCGGGACAGGGGGCTGAGCAGTTCTTC
>TRBV28|.|TRBD2|TRBJ2-3
CASSLWTSGSRTDTQYF
TGTGCCAGCAGTTTATGGACTAGCGGGAGTAGGACAGATACGCAGTATTTT
>TRBV6-2/TRBV6-3|.|TRBD2|TRBJ2-5
CASSHPTPSGSGQETQYF
TGTGCCAGCAGTCATCCCACCCCTAGCGGGAGCGGCCAAGAGACCCAGTACTTC
>TRBV4-2|.|TRBD2|TRBJ2-3
CASSQDLGGGDIIDTQYF
TGTGCCAGCAGCCAAGATCTAGGCGGGGGGGACATCATAGATACGCAGTATTTT
>TRBV14|.|TRBD1|TRBJ2-4
CASSPRDRGAKNIQYF
TGTGCCAGCAGCCCCCGGGACAGGGGAGCCAAAAACATTCAGTACTTC
>TRBV3-1/TRBV3-2|.|TRBD2|TRBJ2-2
CASSQDQGLAGTGELFF
TGTGCCAGCAGCCAGGACCAAGGGCTAGCGGGCACCGGGGAGCTGTTTTTT
>TRBV9|.|TRBD1|TRBJ2-5
CASSADLGQGALGETQYF
TGTGCCAGCAGCGCCGACCTGGGACAGGGGGCATTAGGAGAGACCCAGTACTTC
>TRBV4-1|.|.|TRBJ2-7
CASSQGHARKTAALYEQYF
TGCGCCAGCAGCCAAGGCCACGCTAGGAAGACAGCAGCCCTCTACGAGCAGTACTTC
>TRBV19|.|TRBD1|TRBJ1-4
CASSEGTEYEKLFF
TGTGCCAGTAGTGAGGGGACAGAATATGAAAAACTGTTTTTT
>TRBV28|.|TRBD2|TRBJ2-1
CASSFGGRAYNEQFF
TGTGCCAGCAGTTTTGGCGGGAGGGCGTACAATGAGCAGTTCTTC
>TRBV18|.|.|TRBJ1-1
CASSPLGGRNTEAFF
TGTGCCAGCTCACCACTGGGAGGAAGGAACACTGAAGCTTTCTTT
>TRBV14|once|.|TRBJ2-4
CASSQDFTSRAKNIQYF
TGTGCCAGCAGCCAAGATTTCACTAGCAGAGCCAAAAACATTCAGTACTTC